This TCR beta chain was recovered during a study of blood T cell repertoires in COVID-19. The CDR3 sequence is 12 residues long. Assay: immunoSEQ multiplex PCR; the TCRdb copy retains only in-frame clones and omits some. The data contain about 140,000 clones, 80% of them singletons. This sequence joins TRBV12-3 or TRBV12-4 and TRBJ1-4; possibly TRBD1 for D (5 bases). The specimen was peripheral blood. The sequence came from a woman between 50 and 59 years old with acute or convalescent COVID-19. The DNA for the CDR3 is TGTGCTATCGGGGGTTCTGCTGAAAAACTGTTTTTT. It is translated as CAIGGSAEKLFF.